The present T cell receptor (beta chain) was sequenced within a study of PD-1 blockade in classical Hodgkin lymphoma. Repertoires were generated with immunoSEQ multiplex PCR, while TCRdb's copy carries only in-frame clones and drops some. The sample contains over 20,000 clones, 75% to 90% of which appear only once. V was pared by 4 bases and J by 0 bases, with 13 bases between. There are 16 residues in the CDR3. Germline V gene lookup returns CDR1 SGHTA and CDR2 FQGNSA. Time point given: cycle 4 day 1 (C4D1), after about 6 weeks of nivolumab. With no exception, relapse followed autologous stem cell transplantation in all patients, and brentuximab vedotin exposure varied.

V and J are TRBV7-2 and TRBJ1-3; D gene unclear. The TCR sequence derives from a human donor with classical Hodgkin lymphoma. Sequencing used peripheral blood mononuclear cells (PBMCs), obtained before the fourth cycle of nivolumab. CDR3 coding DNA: TGTGCCAGCAGCTCCCTCGGAGGACGCTCTGGAAACACCATATATTTT. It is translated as CASSSLGGRSGNTIYF.